The rows below give T cell receptor beta chains drawn from one sample of a study of response to subunit inactivated influenza vaccine. MiXCR was run by TCRdb on the RT-PCR reads, yielding one entry per CDR3 protein. The data show 150,000 to 200,000 distinct CDR3 sequences, 9.5% to 15% seen once. The same sample was also studied in work on T cells expressing NK-cell markers.

The input for sequencing was CD8+ T cells sorted from PBMCs, taken 12 days after vaccination. The origin of the receptors is a man over 45 who received an inactivated influenza vaccine. Both conserved end residues are part of each CDR3. D genes are given only for firm matches. Some rows have no size entry. The others give once, few or many, or a class for an expanded clone.

TRBJ2-1 | TRBV6-2/TRBV6-3 | many | . | CASSYIAGSNEQFF | TGTGCCAGCAGTTACATCGCAGGGTCCAATGAGCAGTTCTTC
TRBJ2-7 | TRBV2 | few | TRBD2 | CASSWNGGSSYEQYF | TGTGCCAGCAGTTGGAACGGGGGGAGCTCCTACGAGCAGTACTTC
TRBJ2-7 | TRBV7-8 | few | . | CASKTGFYEQYF | TGTGCCAGCAAAACCGGTTTCTACGAGCAGTACTTC
TRBJ1-2 | TRBV7-6 | once | . | CASSLESGTGGGYTF | TGTGCCAGCAGCTTAGAGTCCGGGACGGGTGGTGGCTACACCTTC
TRBJ1-2 | TRBV6-5 | few | TRBD1 | CASSSGTGSYYGYTF | TGTGCCAGCAGTTCGGGGACAGGGTCTTACTATGGCTACACCTTC
TRBJ1-2 | TRBV12-3/TRBV12-4 | few | TRBD1 | CASSLTGAAFYGYTF | TGTGCCAGCAGCCTGACAGGGGCTGCGTTCTATGGCTACACCTTC
TRBJ2-3 | TRBV28 | few | . | CASEYSDTQYF | TGTGCCAGTGAATACTCAGATACGCAGTATTTT
TRBJ2-1 | TRBV6-2/TRBV6-3 | many | . | CASSYPGTDNEQFF | TGTGCCAGCAGTTACCCCGGGACCGACAATGAGCAGTTCTTC
TRBJ1-5 | TRBV27 | . | . | CASSPLGGKQPQHF | TGTGCCAGCAGTCCCCTCGGGGGGAAGCAGCCCCAGCATTTT
TRBJ2-3 | TRBV7-2 | few | TRBD2 | CASSLGWASGSTDTQYF | TGTGCCAGCAGCTTAGGTTGGGCTAGCGGAAGCACAGATACGCAGTATTTT
TRBJ2-1 | TRBV5-5 | few | . | CASSLVGPSSLLDNEQFF | TGTGCCAGCAGCTTGGTTGGTCCGTCTAGTCTCCTGGACAATGAGCAGTTCTTC
TRBJ2-5 | TRBV5-1 | . | TRBD2 | CASSFLPAGGKETQYF | TGCGCCAGCAGCTTTCTCCCAGCGGGAGGGAAAGAGACCCAGTACTTC
TRBJ1-2 | TRBV12-3/TRBV12-4 | few | TRBD1 | CASSTPDRAYYGYTF | TGTGCCAGCAGTACCCCGGACAGGGCTTACTATGGCTACACCTTC
TRBJ2-7 | TRBV7-9 | few | . | CASSLGVTLQYF | TGTGCCAGCAGCTTAGGTGTGACCCTACAGTACTTC
TRBJ2-1 | TRBV5-1 | . | . | CASGRRGSYNEQFF | TGCGCCAGCGGCCGACGGGGATCCTACAATGAGCAGTTCTTC
TRBJ2-5 | TRBV3-1 | many | . | CASSQEIGNQETQYF | TGTGCCAGCAGCCAAGAAATAGGTAATCAAGAGACCCAGTACTTC
TRBJ2-7 | TRBV4-2 | few | TRBD2 | CASSQVPRLAGASYEQYF | TGTGCCAGCAGCCAAGTCCCACGACTAGCGGGGGCCTCCTACGAGCAGTACTTC
TRBJ2-3 | TRBV7-9 | . | . | CASSTLTDTQYF | TGTGCCAGCAGCACCCTGACAGATACGCAGTATTTT
TRBJ2-3 | TRBV7-9 | few | TRBD1 | CASTAPGTALTDTQYF | TGTGCCAGCACCGCCCCCGGGACAGCCCTCACAGATACGCAGTATTTT
TRBJ1-1 | TRBV6-2/TRBV6-3 | . | . | CASSYMAYTEAFF | TGTGCCAGCAGTTACATGGCATACACTGAAGCTTTCTTT
TRBJ2-1 | TRBV20-1 | few | TRBD2 | CSARVISGRAYEQFF | TGCAGTGCTAGAGTCATCTCTGGGAGGGCGTATGAGCAGTTCTTC
TRBJ2-7 | TRBV29-1 | many | . | CSVGRYYEQYF | TGCAGCGTGGGGCGGTACTACGAGCAGTACTTC
TRBJ2-1 | TRBV9 | few | . | CASSVGLGGGNEQFF | TGTGCCAGCAGCGTAGGTCTGGGAGGGGGTAATGAGCAGTTCTTC
TRBJ2-1 | TRBV12-3/TRBV12-4 | . | . | CASSLGTALNEQFF | TGTGCCAGCAGTTTAGGGACGGCCCTCAATGAGCAGTTCTTC
TRBJ2-7 | TRBV6-5 | . | TRBD1 | CASSYGTGGYYEQYF | TGTGCCAGCAGTTACGGGACAGGGGGATACTACGAGCAGTACTTC
TRBJ1-5 | TRBV28 | . | . | CASSDGYSNQPQHF | TGTGCCAGCAGTGACGGTTATAGCAATCAGCCCCAGCATTTT
TRBJ2-5 | TRBV5-6 | . | . | CASSLAVQETQYF | TGTGCCAGCAGCTTGGCAGTCCAAGAGACCCAGTACTTC
TRBJ2-7 | TRBV28 | many | . | CASSLVKRLYYEQYF | TGTGCCAGCAGTTTAGTGAAGCGGTTATACTACGAGCAGTACTTC
TRBJ2-3 | TRBV12-3/TRBV12-4 | many | . | CASGGATDTQYF | TGTGCCAGCGGGGGGGCCACCGATACGCAGTATTTT
TRBJ2-5 | TRBV6-5 | few | . | CASSYGFSGTQYF | TGTGCCAGCAGTTACGGATTTAGTGGGACCCAGTACTTC
TRBJ1-1 | TRBV20-1 | . | . | CSARDRAGNTEAFF | TGCAGTGCTAGAGATCGGGCAGGGAACACTGAAGCTTTCTTT
TRBJ1-6 | TRBV5-1 | many | TRBD1 | CASSLAGTANSPLHF | TGCGCCAGCAGCTTGGCCGGGACAGCTAATTCACCCCTCCACTTT
TRBJ1-2 | TRBV7-9 | many | . | CASSLGQTYGYTF | TGTGCCAGCAGCTTAGGGCAGACTTATGGCTACACCTTC
TRBJ2-7 | TRBV2 | . | TRBD2 | CASRDTSGRLYEQYF | TGTGCCAGCAGGGATACTAGCGGGAGGCTTTACGAGCAGTACTTC
TRBJ2-1 | TRBV4-1 | . | . | CASSQYGVEKQFF | TGCGCCAGCAGCCAATACGGGGTGGAAAAGCAGTTCTTC
TRBJ1-2 | TRBV28 | many | . | CASSSLRGRGNGYTF | TGTGCCAGCAGTTCCCTAAGGGGCAGGGGAAATGGCTACACCTTC
TRBJ2-6 | TRBV7-2 | . | TRBD1 | CASSLFSVWAGDRESGANVLTF | TGTGCCAGCAGCTTATTTTCTGTTTGGGCTGGGGACAGGGAAAGTGGGGCCAACGTCCTGACTTTC
TRBJ2-7 | TRBV15 | . | TRBD1 | CATSPDRGIYEQYF | TGTGCCACCAGCCCGGACAGGGGAATCTACGAGCAGTACTTC
TRBJ2-1 | TRBV4-2 | . | . | CASSQAYKVSTSYNEQFF | TGTGCCAGCAGCCAAGCTTATAAGGTCAGTACGTCCTACAATGAGCAGTTCTTC
TRBJ2-2 | TRBV12-3/TRBV12-4 | . | . | CASSLPHDPTFDPTTRQNTGELFF | TGTGCCAGCAGTTTACCCCACGACCCTACCTTCGACCCAACGACTAGGCAGAACACCGGGGAGCTGTTTTTT
TRBJ1-2 | TRBV12-3/TRBV12-4 | many | . | CASSLSPRDGYTF | TGTGCCAGCAGTTTATCACCTAGGGATGGCTACACCTTC
TRBJ2-1 | TRBV12-5 | . | TRBD2 | CASGLTPLAGVSGNEQFF | TGTGCTAGTGGTTTGACCCCACTAGCGGGAGTATCGGGCAATGAGCAGTTCTTC
TRBJ2-7 | TRBV5-1 | . | . | CASSLIDKSSYEQYF | TGCGCCAGCAGCTTGATTGACAAGAGCTCCTACGAGCAGTACTTC
TRBJ1-2 | TRBV6-5 | many | . | CASSYRLTDLNYGYTF | TGTGCCAGCAGTTACAGACTGACCGACTTAAACTATGGCTACACCTTC
TRBJ2-1 | TRBV12-3/TRBV12-4 | . | . | CASSPKWYNEQFF | TGTGCCAGCAGCCCCAAGTGGTACAATGAGCAGTTCTTC
TRBJ1-1 | TRBV2 | . | TRBD1 | CANDRAQGGFAEAFF | TGTGCCAACGACCGGGCACAGGGGGGTTTCGCTGAAGCTTTCTTT
TRBJ1-5 | TRBV7-8 | . | . | CASSLGDFSNRPQHF | TGTGCCAGCAGCTTAGGGGACTTTAGCAATCGGCCCCAGCATTTT
TRBJ2-7 | TRBV10-3 | . | . | CAISESIQVYEQYF | TGTGCCATCAGTGAGTCGATACAGGTCTACGAGCAGTACTTC
TRBJ2-1 | TRBV20-1 | many | TRBD1 | CSAQNRDRGYEQFF | TGCAGTGCCCAAAACCGGGACAGGGGCTATGAGCAGTTCTTC
TRBJ2-5 | TRBV4-1 | . | . | CASSQDIGRGETQYF | TGCGCCAGCAGCCAAGATATAGGGCGGGGAGAGACCCAGTACTTC
TRBJ2-5 | TRBV5-1 | . | . | CASSSLGVASPETQYF | TGCGCCAGCAGTTCCCTCGGTGTCGCTAGCCCAGAGACCCAGTACTTC
TRBJ2-1 | TRBV6-1 | . | . | CASSDEGKGYNEQFF | TGTGCCAGCAGTGATGAGGGGAAAGGGTACAATGAGCAGTTCTTC
TRBJ2-3 | TRBV27 | many | . | CASSFQGPRLDTQYF | TGTGCCAGCAGTTTTCAGGGGCCCCGTTTGGATACGCAGTATTTT
TRBJ2-3 | TRBV24-1 | . | . | CAAGDVRTDGENTQYF | TGTGCCGCCGGGGATGTCAGGACAGACGGAGAAAATACGCAGTATTTT
TRBJ2-5 | TRBV29-1 | many | TRBD2 | CSVGVGLAQETQYF | TGCAGCGTGGGGGTGGGACTAGCGCAAGAGACCCAGTACTTC
TRBJ2-3 | TRBV12-3/TRBV12-4 | many | TRBD2 | CASIRAGYTDTQYF | TGTGCCAGCATTCGAGCGGGATACACAGATACGCAGTATTTT
TRBJ1-1 | TRBV25-1 | few | TRBD1 | CASTPRPAGGTVEAFF | TGTGCCAGCACGCCCCGCCCAGCAGGGGGAACGGTTGAAGCTTTCTTT
TRBJ2-2 | TRBV7-9 | many | TRBD2 | CASSMPTSGVNTGELFF | TGTGCCAGCAGCATGCCGACTAGCGGGGTGAACACCGGGGAGCTGTTTTTT
TRBJ2-1 | TRBV7-3 | few | . | CASSGGTGGDSYNEQFF | TGTGCCAGCAGCGGCGGGACCGGGGGCGACTCCTACAATGAGCAGTTCTTC
TRBJ2-7 | TRBV11-2 | . | TRBD1 | CASSLGTGSTYEQYF | TGTGCCAGCAGCTTAGGGACAGGCTCAACCTACGAGCAGTACTTC